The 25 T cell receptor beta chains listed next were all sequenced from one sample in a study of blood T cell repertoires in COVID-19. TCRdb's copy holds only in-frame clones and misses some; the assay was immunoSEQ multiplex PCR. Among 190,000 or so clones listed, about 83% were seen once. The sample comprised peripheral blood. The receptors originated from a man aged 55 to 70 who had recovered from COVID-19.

CDR3 in amino acids: CASSSWTGATGELFF. For the CDR3, the DNA is TGTGCCAGCAGTTCCTGGACAGGGGCCACCGGGGAGCTGTTTTTT. This chain uses TRBV11-2 with TRBJ2-2, with TRBD1 matching over 9 bases. V shed 6 bases, J shed 4 bases, and the junction held 6 bases outside the gene matches. Looked up from germline, CDR1 is SGHAT and CDR2 is FQNNGV. This CDR3 contains 15 residues.

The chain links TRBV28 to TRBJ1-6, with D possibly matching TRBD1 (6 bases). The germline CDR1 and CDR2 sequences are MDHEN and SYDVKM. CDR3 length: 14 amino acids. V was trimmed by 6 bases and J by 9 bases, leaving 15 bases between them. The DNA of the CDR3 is TGTGCCAGCAGCCCGCACGGGGGGCGTTCACCCCTCCACTTT. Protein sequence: CASSPHGGRSPLHF.

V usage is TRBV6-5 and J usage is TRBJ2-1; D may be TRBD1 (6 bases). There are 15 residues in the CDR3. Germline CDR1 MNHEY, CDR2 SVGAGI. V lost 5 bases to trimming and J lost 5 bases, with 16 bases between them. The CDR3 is CASSKIDRSNNEQFF. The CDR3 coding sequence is TGTGCCAGCAGTAAAATCGACAGGAGCAACAATGAGCAGTTCTTC.

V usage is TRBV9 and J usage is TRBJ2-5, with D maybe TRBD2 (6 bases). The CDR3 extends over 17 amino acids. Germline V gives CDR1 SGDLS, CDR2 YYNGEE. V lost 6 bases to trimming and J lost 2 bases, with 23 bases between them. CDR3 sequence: CASTRHRVAERQETQYF. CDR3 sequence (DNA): TGTGCCAGCACCAGACATCGGGTAGCGGAACGGCAAGAGACCCAGTACTTC.

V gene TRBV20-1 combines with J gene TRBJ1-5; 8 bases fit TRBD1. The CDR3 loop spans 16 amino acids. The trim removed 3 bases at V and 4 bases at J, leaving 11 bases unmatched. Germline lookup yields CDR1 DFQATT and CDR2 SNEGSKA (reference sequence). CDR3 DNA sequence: TGCAGTGCTAGTCCGGGCGGGACAGGACCAAATCAGCCCCAGCATTTT. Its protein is CSASPGGTGPNQPQHF.

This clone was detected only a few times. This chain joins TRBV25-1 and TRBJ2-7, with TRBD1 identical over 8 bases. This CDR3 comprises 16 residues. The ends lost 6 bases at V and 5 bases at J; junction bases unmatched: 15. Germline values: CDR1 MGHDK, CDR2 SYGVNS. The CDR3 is CASRDSGTGGFNEQYF. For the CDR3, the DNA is TGTGCCAGCAGGGACTCCGGGACAGGAGGATTCAACGAGCAGTACTTC.

The CDR3 is CASSLIFGTGAFYGYTF. The CDR3 nucleotides read TGTGCCAGCAGCTTGATCTTCGGGACAGGGGCCTTCTATGGCTACACCTTC. The chain has TRBV5-8 and TRBJ1-2, with 10 bases aligning to TRBD1. V shed 1 base, J shed 4 bases, and the junction held 10 bases outside the gene matches. CDR1 is SGHTS, CDR2 YDEGEE, per germline. CDR3 length equals 17 residues.

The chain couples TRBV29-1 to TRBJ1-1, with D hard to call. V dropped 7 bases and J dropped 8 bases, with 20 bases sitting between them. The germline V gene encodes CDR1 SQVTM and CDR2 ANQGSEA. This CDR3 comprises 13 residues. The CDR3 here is CSAQSPSKLEAFF. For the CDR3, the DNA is TGCAGCGCACAAAGCCCCTCCAAACTAGAAGCTTTCTTT.

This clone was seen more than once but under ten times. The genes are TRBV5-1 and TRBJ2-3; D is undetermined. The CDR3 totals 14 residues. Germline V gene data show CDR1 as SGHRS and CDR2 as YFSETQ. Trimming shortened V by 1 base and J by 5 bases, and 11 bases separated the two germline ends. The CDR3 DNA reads TGCGCCAGCAGCTTGAGTTCGCCCGGAGATACGCAGTATTTT. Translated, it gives CASSLSSPGDTQYF.

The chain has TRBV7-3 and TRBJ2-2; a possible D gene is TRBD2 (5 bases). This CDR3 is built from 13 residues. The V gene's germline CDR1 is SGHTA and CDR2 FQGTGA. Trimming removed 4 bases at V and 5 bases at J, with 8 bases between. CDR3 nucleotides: TGTGCCAGCAGCTCCGGACTGACCGGGGAGCTGTTTTTT. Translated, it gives CASSSGLTGELFF.

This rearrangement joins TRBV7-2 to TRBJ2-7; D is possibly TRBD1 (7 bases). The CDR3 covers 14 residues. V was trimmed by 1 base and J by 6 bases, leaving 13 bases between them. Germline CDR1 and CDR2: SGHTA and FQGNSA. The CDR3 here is CASSLGQGGGEQYF. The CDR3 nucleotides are TGTGCCAGCAGCTTAGGGCAGGGGGGCGGCGAGCAGTACTTC.

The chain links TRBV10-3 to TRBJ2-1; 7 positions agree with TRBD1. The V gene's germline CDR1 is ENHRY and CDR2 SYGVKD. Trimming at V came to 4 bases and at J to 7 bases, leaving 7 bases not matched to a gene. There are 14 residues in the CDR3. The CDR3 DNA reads TGTGCCATCAGTGGTAACACAGGGGTTAATGAGCAGTTCTTC. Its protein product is CAISGNTGVNEQFF.

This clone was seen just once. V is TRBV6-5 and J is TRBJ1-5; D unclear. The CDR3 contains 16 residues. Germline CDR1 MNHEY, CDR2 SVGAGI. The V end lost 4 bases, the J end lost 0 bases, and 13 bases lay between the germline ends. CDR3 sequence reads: CASSFRPPLSNQPQHF. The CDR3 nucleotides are TGTGCCAGCAGTTTTCGTCCTCCCCTTAGCAATCAGCCCCAGCATTTT.

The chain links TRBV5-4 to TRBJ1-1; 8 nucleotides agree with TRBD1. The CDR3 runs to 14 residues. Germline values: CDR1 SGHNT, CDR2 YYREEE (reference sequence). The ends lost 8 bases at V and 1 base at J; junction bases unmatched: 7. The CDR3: CASTTGTGNTEAFF. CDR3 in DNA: TGTGCCAGTACTACCGGGACAGGGAACACTGAAGCTTTCTTT.

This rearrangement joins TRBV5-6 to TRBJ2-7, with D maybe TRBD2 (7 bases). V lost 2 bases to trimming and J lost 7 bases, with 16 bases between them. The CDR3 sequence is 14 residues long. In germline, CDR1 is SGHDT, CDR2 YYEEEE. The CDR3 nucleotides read TGTGCCAGCAGCTTAACAGGGACTATTTCTGAGCAGTACTTC. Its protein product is CASSLTGTISEQYF.

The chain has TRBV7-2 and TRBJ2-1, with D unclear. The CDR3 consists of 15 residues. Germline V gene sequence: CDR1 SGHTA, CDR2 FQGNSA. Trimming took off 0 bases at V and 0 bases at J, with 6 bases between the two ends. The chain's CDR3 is CASSLAASSYNEQFF. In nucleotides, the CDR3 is TGTGCCAGCAGCTTAGCGGCATCCTCCTACAATGAGCAGTTCTTC.

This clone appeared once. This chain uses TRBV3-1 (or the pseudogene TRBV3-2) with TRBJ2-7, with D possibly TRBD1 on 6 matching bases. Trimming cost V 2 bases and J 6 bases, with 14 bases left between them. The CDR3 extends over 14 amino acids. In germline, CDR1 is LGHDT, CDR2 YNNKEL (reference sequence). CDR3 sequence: CASSQPLDSLEQYF. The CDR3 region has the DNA TGTGCCAGCAGCCAACCTTTGGACAGTCTCGAGCAGTACTTC.

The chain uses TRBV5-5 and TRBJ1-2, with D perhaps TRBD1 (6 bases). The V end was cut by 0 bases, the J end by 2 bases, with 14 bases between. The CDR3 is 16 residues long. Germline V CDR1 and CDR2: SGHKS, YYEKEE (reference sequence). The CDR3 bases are TGTGCCAGCAGCTTGGCGGCGGGGGCGGAAAACTATGGCTACACCTTC. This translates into CASSLAAGAENYGYTF.

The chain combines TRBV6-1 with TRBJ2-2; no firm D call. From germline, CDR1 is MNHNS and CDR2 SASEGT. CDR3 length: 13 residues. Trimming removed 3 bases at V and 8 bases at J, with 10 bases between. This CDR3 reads CASSDTTWGELFF. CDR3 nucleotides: TGTGCCAGCAGTGATACGACATGGGGGGAGCTGTTTTTT.

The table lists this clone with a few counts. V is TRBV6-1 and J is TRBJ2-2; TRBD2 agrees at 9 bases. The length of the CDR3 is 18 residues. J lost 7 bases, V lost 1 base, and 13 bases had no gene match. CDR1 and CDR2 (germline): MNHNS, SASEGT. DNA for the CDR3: TGTGCCAGCAGTGAAGGCAGAACTATTAGCGGGAGCGGCGGGGAGCTGTTTTTT. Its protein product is CASSEGRTISGSGGELFF.

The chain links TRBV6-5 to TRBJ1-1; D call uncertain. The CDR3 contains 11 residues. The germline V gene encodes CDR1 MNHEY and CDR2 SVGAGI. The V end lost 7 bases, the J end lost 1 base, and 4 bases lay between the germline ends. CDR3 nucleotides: TGTGCCAGCAAGCAGAACACTGAAGCTTTCTTT. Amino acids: CASKQNTEAFF.

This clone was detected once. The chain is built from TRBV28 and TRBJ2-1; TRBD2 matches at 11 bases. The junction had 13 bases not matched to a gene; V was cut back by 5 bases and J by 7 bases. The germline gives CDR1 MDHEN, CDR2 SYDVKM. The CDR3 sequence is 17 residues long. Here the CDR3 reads CASSHAPTSGSTNEQFF. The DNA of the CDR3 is TGTGCCAGCAGTCACGCACCTACTAGCGGGAGCACGAATGAGCAGTTCTTC.

This CDR3 is CASNVGGTEAFF. The CDR3 DNA follows: TGTGCCAGCAACGTAGGAGGCACTGAAGCTTTCTTT. The genes are TRBV28 and TRBJ1-1; D is undetermined. Trimming removed 7 bases at V and 4 bases at J, with 10 bases between. This CDR3 spans 12 amino acids. Per the germline V gene, CDR1 is MDHEN and CDR2 is SYDVKM.

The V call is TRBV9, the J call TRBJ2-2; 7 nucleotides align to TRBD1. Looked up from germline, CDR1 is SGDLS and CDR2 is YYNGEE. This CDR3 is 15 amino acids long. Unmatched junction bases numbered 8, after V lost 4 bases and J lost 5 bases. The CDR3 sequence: CASSTRDSTTGELFF. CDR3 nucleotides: TGTGCCAGCAGCACCCGGGACAGTACTACCGGGGAGCTGTTTTTT.

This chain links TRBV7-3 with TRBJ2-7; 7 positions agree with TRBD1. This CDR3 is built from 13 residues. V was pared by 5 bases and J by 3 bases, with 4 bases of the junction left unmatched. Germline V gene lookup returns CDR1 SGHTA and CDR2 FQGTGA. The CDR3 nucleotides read TGTGCCAGCAGCCGCCGACAGGGCTACGAGCAGTACTTC. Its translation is CASSRRQGYEQYF.